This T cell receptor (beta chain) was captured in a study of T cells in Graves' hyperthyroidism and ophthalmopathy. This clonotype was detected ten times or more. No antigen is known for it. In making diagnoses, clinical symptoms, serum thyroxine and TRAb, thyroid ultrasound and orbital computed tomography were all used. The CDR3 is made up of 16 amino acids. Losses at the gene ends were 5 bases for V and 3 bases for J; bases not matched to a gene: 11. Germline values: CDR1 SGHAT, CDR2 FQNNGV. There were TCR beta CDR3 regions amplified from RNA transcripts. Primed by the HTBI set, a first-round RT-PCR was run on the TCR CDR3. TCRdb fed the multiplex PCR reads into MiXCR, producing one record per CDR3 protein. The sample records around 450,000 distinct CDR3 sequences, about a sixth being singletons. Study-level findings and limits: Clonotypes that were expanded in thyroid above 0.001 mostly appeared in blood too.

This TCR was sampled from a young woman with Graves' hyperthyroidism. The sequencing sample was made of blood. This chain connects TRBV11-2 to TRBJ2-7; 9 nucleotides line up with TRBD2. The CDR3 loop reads CASSLTIAGAHYEQYF. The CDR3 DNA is TGTGCCAGCAGCCTCACCATAGCGGGGGCTCACTACGAGCAGTACTTC. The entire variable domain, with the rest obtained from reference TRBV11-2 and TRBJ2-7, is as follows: EAGVAQSPRYKIIEKRQSVAFWCNPISGHATLYWYQQILGQGPKLLIQFQNNGVVDDSQLPKDRFSAERLKGVDSTLKIQPAKLEDSAVYLCASSLTIAGAHYEQYFGPGTRLTVT.